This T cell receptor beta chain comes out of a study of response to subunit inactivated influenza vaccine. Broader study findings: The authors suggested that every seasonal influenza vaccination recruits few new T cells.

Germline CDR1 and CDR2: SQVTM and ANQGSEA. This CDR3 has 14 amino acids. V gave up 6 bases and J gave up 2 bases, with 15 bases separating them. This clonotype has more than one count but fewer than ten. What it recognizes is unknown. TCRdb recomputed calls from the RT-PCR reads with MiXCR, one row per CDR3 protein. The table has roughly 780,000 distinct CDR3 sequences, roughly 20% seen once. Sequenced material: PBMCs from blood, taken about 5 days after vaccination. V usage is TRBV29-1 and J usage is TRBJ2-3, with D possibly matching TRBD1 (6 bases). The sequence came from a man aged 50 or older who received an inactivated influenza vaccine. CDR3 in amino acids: CSVQDSIPTDTQYF. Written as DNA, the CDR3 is TGCAGCGTCCAGGACAGCATCCCCACAGATACGCAGTATTTT.